This T cell receptor (beta chain) was captured by sequencing in a study of blood T cell repertoires in COVID-19. Here immunoSEQ multiplex PCR was the method, and the copy in TCRdb shows in-frame clones only, minus some. This table holds about 220,000 clones, 80% found once. CDR3 length: 15 residues. The germline CDR1 and CDR2 sequences are KGHDR and SFDVKD. J was trimmed by 9 bases and V by 3 bases; bases with no gene match: 5. This receptor was obtained from a woman in her 70s with acute or convalescent COVID-19. This chain uses TRBV24-1 with TRBJ2-1; TRBD2 aligns across 12 bases. The sequencing sample was made of peripheral blood. CDR3 DNA sequence: TGTGCCACCAGTGATCCTAGCGGGGGGGCCACTGAGCAGTTCTTC. Protein sequence: CATSDPSGGATEQFF.